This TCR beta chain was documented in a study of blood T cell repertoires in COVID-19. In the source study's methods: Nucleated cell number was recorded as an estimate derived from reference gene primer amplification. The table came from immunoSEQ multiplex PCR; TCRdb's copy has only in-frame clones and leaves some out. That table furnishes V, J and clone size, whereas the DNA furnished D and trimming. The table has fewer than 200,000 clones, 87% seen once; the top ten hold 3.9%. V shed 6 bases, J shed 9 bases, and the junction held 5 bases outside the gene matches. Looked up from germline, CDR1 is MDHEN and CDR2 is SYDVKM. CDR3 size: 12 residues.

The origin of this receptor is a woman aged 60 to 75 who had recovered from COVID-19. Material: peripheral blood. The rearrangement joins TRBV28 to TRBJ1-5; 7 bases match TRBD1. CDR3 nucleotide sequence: TGTGCCAGCAGAGGGACAGACATGCCCCAGCATTTT. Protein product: CASRGTDMPQHF.